These 9 T cell receptor beta chains share one sample of origin, sequenced in a study of follicular helper T cells after annual influenza vaccination. Stated time point: 2014-2015 season, 7 days after vaccination. Assay: immunoSEQ multiplex PCR; the TCRdb copy retains only in-frame clones and omits some. The table has several thousand clones, less than 85% seen once; the top ten hold more than 1.5%. The sequenced sample was CXCR5+ CD38- circulating T follicular helper cells from blood, obtained 7 days after influenza vaccination. The subset is: circulating Tfh, non-naive CD4+CXCR5+PD-1+ (ICOS+CD38+ or ICOS-CD38-). These receptors all stem from an adult who received the influenza vaccine.

J is TRBJ1-1 and V is TRBV28, with TRBD1 as a possible D gene (5 bases). The CDR3 covers 15 residues. The germline CDR1 and CDR2 sequences are MDHEN and SYDVKM. Trimming removed 5 bases at V and 2 bases at J, with 15 bases between. The CDR3 DNA reads as TGTGCCAGCAGTCCTCCGGGACGGTTAAACACTGAAGCTTTCTTT. Protein product: CASSPPGRLNTEAFF.

The CDR3 nucleotides are TGTGCCAGCATTGGGGTTGGGATTGGCACAGATACGCAGTATTTT. This sequence encodes CASIGVGIGTDTQYF. The chain uses TRBV28 and TRBJ2-3; no reliable D call. The length of the CDR3 is 15 residues. V lost 7 bases to trimming and J lost 1 base, with 15 bases between them. Germline CDR1 and CDR2: MDHEN and SYDVKM.

The chain links TRBV27 to TRBJ1-1; D call uncertain. Germline V gives CDR1 MNHEY, CDR2 SMNVEV (reference sequence). The V end was cut by 2 bases, the J end by 4 bases, with 14 bases between. This CDR3 has 15 residues. The CDR3 sequence is CASSLSNPKTTEAFF. The CDR3 bases are TGTGCCAGCAGTTTAAGTAACCCGAAGACCACTGAAGCTTTCTTT.

This clone was counted a few times. In DNA, the CDR3 is TGCGCCAGCAGCTTGGTCCAAGACACTGAAGCTTTCTTT. It codes for CASSLVQDTEAFF. V and J are TRBV5-1 and TRBJ1-1; D is unresolved. Germline loops: CDR1 SGHRS, CDR2 YFSETQ. V shed 0 bases and J shed 3 bases, with 6 bases lying between them. The CDR3 has 13 amino acids.

This clone was counted a few times. The genes are TRBV6-5 and TRBJ2-7; D possibly corresponds to TRBD2 (7 bases). Germline CDR1 MNHEY, CDR2 SVGAGI. This CDR3 has 15 amino acids. V was cut by 0 bases and J by 2 bases, with 11 bases left in between. DNA of the CDR3: TGTGCCAGCAGTTACTCCGACGGGGGGCCCTACGAGCAGTACTTC. Protein product: CASSYSDGGPYEQYF.

A note on this clone: The junction departs from the called germline gene at one end, perhaps through a read error. V and J are TRBV19 and TRBJ2-3; TRBD1 or TRBD2 may be the D gene (5 bases each). The CDR3 contains 15 residues. Germline V CDR1 and CDR2: LNHDA, SQIVND (reference sequence). This chain's CDR3 is CASTITGGVPDTQYF. In DNA, the CDR3 is TGTGCCAGTACTATAACAGGAGGAGTTCCAGATACGCAGTATTTT.

The chain recombines TRBV30 with TRBJ2-7, with TRBD2 matching over 9 bases. V lost 0 bases and J lost 7; bases outside the gene matches: 7. Germline values: CDR1 GTSNPN, CDR2 SVGIG (reference sequence). There are 14 residues in the CDR3. The CDR3 region is CAWSVPSGGTEQYF. As DNA, the CDR3 is TGTGCCTGGAGTGTACCGAGCGGGGGGACAGAGCAGTACTTC.

This chain connects TRBV29-1 to TRBJ2-7; D remains ambiguous. Germline-derived CDR1 and CDR2 are SQVTM and ANQGSEA. Between the trimmed V and J ends, which lost 4 bases and 0 bases, there was a span of 13 bases. This CDR3 contains 14 residues. In DNA, the CDR3 is TGCAGCGTTGGTCCCATACACTCCTCCTACGAGCAGTACTTC. Translation: CSVGPIHSSYEQYF.

The rearrangement joins TRBV9 to TRBJ2-1; D could derive from TRBD1 or TRBD2 (6 bases each). Germline V gene data show CDR1 as SGDLS and CDR2 as YYNGEE. CDR3 length: 14 amino acids. V was trimmed by 2 bases and J by 6 bases, leaving 12 bases between them. The CDR3 loop is CASSVRGVGNEQFF. CDR3 nucleotides: TGTGCCAGCAGCGTGAGGGGGGTGGGCAATGAGCAGTTCTTC.